This paragraph covers one T cell receptor beta chain sequence. Participants were placed into cohorts based on the clinical history they reported. Recovered status applied to Cohort 3 donors who had two consecutive negative PCRs. It also applied to those with clearance or with symptom resolution. The protocol was immunoSEQ multiplex PCR, while the TCRdb copy is restricted to in-frame clones and leaves out a portion. The data hold about 250,000 clones, with around nine tenths observed a single time. The source of the sample is a study of blood T cell repertoires in COVID-19. Overall study context: T cells, B-cell-depleted T cells, or PBMCs supplied cDNA or gDNA.

This clonotype originated in a woman aged 18-30 years who had recovered from COVID-19. The sample taken for sequencing was PBMCs or T cells enriched from blood (not recorded which).

CDR3 sequence: CASSHGREGYNEQFF. For the CDR3, the DNA is TGTGCCAGCAGCCATGGGCGGGAGGGGTACAATGAGCAGTTCTTC. This chain uses TRBV9 with TRBJ2-1; 9 bases are shared with TRBD2. The CDR3 is made up of 15 amino acids. Germline CDR1 SGDLS, CDR2 YYNGEE. J was trimmed by 4 bases and V by 4 bases; bases with no gene match: 6. The entire variable domain, with the rest obtained from reference TRBV9 and TRBJ2-1, is as follows: DSGVTQTPKHLITATGQRVTLRCSPRSGDLSVYWYQQSLDQGLQFLIQYYNGEERAKGNILERFSAQQFPDLHSELNLSSLELGDSALYFCASSHGREGYNEQFFGPGTRLTVL.